Shown below are 28 T cell receptor beta chains from a single sample sequenced in a study of cytomegalovirus exposure and HLA in healthy donors. The PCR ran on 60 Vbeta and 13 Jbeta primers. Measured with immunoSEQ multiplex PCR; TCRdb has only the in-frame clones, and not every one. The table lists roughly 230,000 clones, approximately 85% of them singletons. The sequenced sample was PBMCs. These receptors all stem from a girl under 10 years old in good health and CMV-seronegative.

The chain joins TRBV4-2 to TRBJ2-1, with 9 positions matching TRBD2. V lost 0 bases and J lost 10; bases outside the gene matches: 7. There are 15 residues in the CDR3. The germline CDR1 and CDR2 sequences are LGHNA and YNFKEQ. CDR3 nucleotide sequence: TGTGCCAGCAGCCAAGAAAACCTAGCGGGACGGGAGCAGTTCTTC. Its protein product is CASSQENLAGREQFF.

V and J are TRBV5-4 and TRBJ1-1; no reliable D call. Germline-derived CDR1 and CDR2 are SGHNT and YYREEE (reference sequence). The V and J ends lost 4 bases and 7 bases respectively, with 14 bases between them. This CDR3 has 13 amino acids. This CDR3 reads CASSPVQSFEAFF. The CDR3 DNA reads TGTGCCAGCAGCCCAGTACAGAGCTTTGAAGCTTTCTTT. The variable domain in full, with the rest retrieved from reference TRBV5-4 and TRBJ1-1, is ETGVTQSPTHLIKTRGQQVTLRCSSQSGHNTVSWYQQALGQGPQFIFQYYREEENGRGNFPPRFSGLQFPNYSSELNVNALELDDSALYLCASSPVQSFEAFFGQGTRLTVV.

This clone is a singleton in its sample. The chain joins TRBV5-1 to TRBJ2-7; 9 bases agree with TRBD1. Trimming cost V 4 bases and J 9 bases; bases outside gene matches: 5. CDR3 length: 12 residues. The germline V gene encodes CDR1 SGHRS and CDR2 YFSETQ. The CDR3 coding sequence is TGCGCCAGCAGCCGGACAGGGGAGGCGCAGTACTTC. It specifies CASSRTGEAQYF. The full variable domain, with the rest looked up from reference TRBV5-1 and TRBJ2-7, is KAGVTQTPRYLIKTRGQQVTLSCSPISGHRSVSWYQQTPGQGLQFLFEYFSETQRNKGNFPGRFSGRQFSNSRSEMNVSTLELGDSALYLCASSRTGEAQYFGPGTRLTVT.

The chain links TRBV6-1 to TRBJ2-7; weak D call: TRBD1 (5 bases). Trimming removed 7 bases from V and 5 bases from J, with 12 bases in between. The germline V gene has CDR1 MNHNS and CDR2 SASEGT. The CDR3 loop spans 12 amino acids. The CDR3 sequence: CASKGNRNEQYF. The CDR3 DNA is TGTGCCAGCAAGGGAAACAGGAACGAGCAGTACTTC.

The rearrangement joins TRBV29-1 to TRBJ2-7; no firm D call. This CDR3 region has 15 residues. Trimming shortened V by 0 bases and J by 6 bases, and 18 bases separated the two germline ends. Germline V gene lookup returns CDR1 SQVTM and CDR2 ANQGSEA. DNA for the CDR3: TGCAGCGTTGAAGATCTTAATAGAAATGGTGTCGAGCAGTACTTC. Translating it yields CSVEDLNRNGVEQYF.

This rearrangement joins TRBV5-1 to TRBJ1-3; the D is unclear. The germline V gene has CDR1 SGHRS and CDR2 YFSETQ. V lost 1 base and J 4 bases, leaving 18 bases between the germline ends. The CDR3 loop spans 17 amino acids. The CDR3 sequence is CASSLSGRERLGNTIYF. The CDR3, as DNA: TGCGCCAGCAGCTTGAGTGGCCGGGAGAGGCTAGGAAACACCATATATTTT. Supplemented by reference TRBV5-1 and TRBJ1-3, the full variable domain reads KAGVTQTPRYLIKTRGQQVTLSCSPISGHRSVSWYQQTPGQGLQFLFEYFSETQRNKGNFPGRFSGRQFSNSRSEMNVSTLELGDSALYLCASSLSGRERLGNTIYFGEGSWLTVV.

This clone was seen just once. J is TRBJ1-2 and V is TRBV29-1; D remains ambiguous. The V end lost 6 bases, the J end lost 0 bases, and 14 bases lay between the germline ends. CDR1 and CDR2 (germline): SQVTM, ANQGSEA. This CDR3 comprises 14 residues. This CDR3 is CSVRIAEPNYGYTF. CDR3 coding DNA: TGCAGCGTGAGAATAGCAGAACCTAACTATGGCTACACCTTC.

The CDR3 DNA reads as TGTGCCACCACGACTAGTTCCACCGGGGAGCTGTTTTTT. It yields the protein CATTTSSTGELFF. The rearrangement joins TRBV9 to TRBJ2-2; weak D call: TRBD2 (6 bases). The CDR3 totals 13 residues. Trimming removed 9 bases at V and 4 bases at J, with 13 bases between. In germline, CDR1 is SGDLS, CDR2 YYNGEE.

The chain joins TRBV27 to TRBJ1-6; unclear D gene. Trimming took off 5 bases at V and 2 bases at J, with 10 bases between the two ends. CDR1 is MNHEY, CDR2 SMNVEV, per germline (reference sequence). The length of the CDR3 is 15 residues. For the CDR3, the DNA is TGTGCCAGCAGTCCACCCGGGACCTATAATTCACCCCTCCACTTT. Its protein product is CASSPPGTYNSPLHF.

This clone was picked up a small number of times. The identical CDR3 is also encoded by other nucleotide sequences in the sample. V gene TRBV4-1 combines with J gene TRBJ2-7; D gene unclear. Looked up from germline, CDR1 is MGHRA and CDR2 is YSYEKL. The V gene lost 1 base and the J gene lost 2 bases, with 6 bases spanning the gap. This CDR3 is 13 amino acids long. In DNA, the CDR3 is TGCGCCAGCAGCCAAGGGGCCCCCTACGAGCAGTACTTC. It encodes CASSQGAPYEQYF.

The chain employs TRBV20-1 and TRBJ2-7; the D gene is possibly TRBD2 (6 bases). The CDR3 spans 11 residues. Germline V CDR1 and CDR2: DFQATT, SNEGSKA (reference sequence). CDR3 coding DNA: TGCTCCGGGGGACTGAGCTACGAGCAGTACTTC. Encoded protein: CSGGLSYEQYF.

This chain uses TRBV28 with TRBJ2-3; 9 positions match TRBD2. There are 16 residues in the CDR3. Germline-derived CDR1 and CDR2 are MDHEN and SYDVKM. J lost 1 base, V lost 3 bases, and 5 bases had no gene match. CDR3 sequence reads: CASSFFRTSGTDTQYF. The CDR3 DNA reads as TGTGCCAGCAGTTTTTTCCGGACTAGCGGCACAGATACGCAGTATTTT.

The V and J genes are TRBV9 and TRBJ1-2; 10 bases are shared with TRBD1. This CDR3 region has 16 residues. Germline CDR1 and CDR2: SGDLS and YYNGEE. After removal of 0 bases from V and 1 base from J, the junction contained 3 bases not matched to a gene. CDR3 nucleotide sequence: TGTGCCAGCAGCGTAGGGACAGGGGGAGGTAACTATGGCTACACCTTC. Residues: CASSVGTGGGNYGYTF. The full variable domain, with the rest looked up from reference TRBV9 and TRBJ1-2, is DSGVTQTPKHLITATGQRVTLRCSPRSGDLSVYWYQQSLDQGLQFLIQYYNGEERAKGNILERFSAQQFPDLHSELNLSSLELGDSALYFCASSVGTGGGNYGYTFGSGTRLTVV.

V usage is TRBV11-1 and J usage is TRBJ1-1, with 7 bases aligning to TRBD1. The junction had 4 bases not matched to a gene; V was cut back by 5 bases and J by 1 base. Germline V lookup: CDR1 SGHAT, CDR2 FQDESV (reference sequence). CDR3 length: 14 residues. The CDR3 sequence is CASSTHRGNTEAFF. CDR3 coding DNA: TGTGCCAGCAGCACCCACAGGGGGAACACTGAAGCTTTCTTT.

V and J are TRBV6-5 and TRBJ1-2, with D unresolved. The V and J ends lost 6 bases and 4 bases respectively, with 15 bases between them. Germline CDR1 and CDR2: MNHEY and SVGAGI. There are 14 residues in the CDR3. CDR3 protein: CASRDLRDRYGYTF. The CDR3 region has the DNA TGTGCCAGCAGGGACCTGCGGGATCGCTATGGCTACACCTTC.

The rearrangement uses TRBV5-6 and TRBJ2-5, with 12 bases identical to TRBD1. CDR1 SGHDT and CDR2 YYEEEE come from the germline V gene. The CDR3 totals 15 residues. V dropped 4 bases and J dropped 5; count of bases not matched to a gene: 6. The DNA of the CDR3 is TGTGCCAGCAGCGACCGGGACAGGGGGCTTGAGACCCAGTACTTC. Its protein product is CASSDRDRGLETQYF. Full variable domain (missing parts from reference TRBV5-6 and TRBJ2-5): DAGVTQSPTHLIKTRGQQVTLRCSPKSGHDTVSWYQQALGQGPQFIFQYYEEEERQRGNFPDRFSGHQFPNYSSELNVNALLLGDSALYLCASSDRDRGLETQYFGPGTRLLVL.

The gene calls are TRBV4-1 and TRBJ2-1; 9 bases match TRBD1. Trimming cost V 4 bases and J 8 bases; bases outside gene matches: 9. Germline CDR1 is MGHRA and CDR2 is YSYEKL. There are 15 residues in the CDR3. Written as DNA, the CDR3 is TGCGCCAGCAGCCTGGGGGACAGGGCAAGCGATGAGCAGTTCTTC. Translation gives CASSLGDRASDEQFF.

The chain recombines TRBV7-9 with TRBJ1-1; D is unresolved. The V and J ends lost 1 base and 3 bases respectively, with 9 bases between them. Germline CDR1 SEHNR, CDR2 FQNEAQ (reference sequence). CDR3 size: 14 residues. In nucleotides, the CDR3 is TGTGCCAGCAGCTTAGGGGTAGACTACACTGAAGCTTTCTTT. Protein: CASSLGVDYTEAFF.

Written as DNA, the CDR3 is TGTGCCGCTGCGGGTTCTAGCAATCAGCCCCAGCATTTT. Its protein is CAAAGSSNQPQHF. V is TRBV27 and J is TRBJ1-5; unclear D gene. Deletions cut 11 bases from V and 0 bases from J, with 11 bases between. The V gene's germline CDR1 is MNHEY and CDR2 SMNVEV (reference sequence). The CDR3 is 13 residues long.

The chain is built from TRBV7-3 and TRBJ1-1; 9 bases line up with TRBD1. V was clipped by 5 bases and J by 7 bases; unmatched bases: 5. The CDR3 loop spans 13 amino acids. Germline V gene sequence: CDR1 SGHTA, CDR2 FQGTGA. The CDR3 DNA is TGTGCCAGCAGCGCGGACAGGGGAAGTGAAGCTTTCTTT. Its translation: CASSADRGSEAFF.

The chain employs TRBV7-2 and TRBJ1-5, with D possibly being TRBD1 (5 bases). Germline lookup yields CDR1 SGHTA and CDR2 FQGNSA. The CDR3 consists of 14 residues. V shed 5 bases and J shed 11 bases, with 19 bases lying between them. CDR3 bases: TGTGCCAGCAGCCCCAACGGGGGGGGGTCAGCCCAGCATTTT. The encoded protein is CASSPNGGGSAQHF.

The chain links TRBV10-1 to TRBJ2-3; D not certain. Germline V gene lookup returns CDR1 WNHNN and CDR2 SYGVQD (reference sequence). The V gene lost 2 bases and the J gene lost 0 bases, with 9 bases spanning the gap. The length of the CDR3 is 15 residues. The CDR3 loop is CASSEKLVSTDTQYF. The CDR3 DNA reads TGCGCCAGCAGTGAGAAGCTAGTTAGCACAGATACGCAGTATTTT.

The DNA of the CDR3 is TGTGCCAGCAGCACGGACAGGGGGCAGGTTAATGAAAAACTGTTTTTT. As protein: CASSTDRGQVNEKLFF. V and J are TRBV5-6 and TRBJ1-4, with 11 bases fitting TRBD1. V shed 4 bases, J shed 4 bases, and the junction held 6 bases outside the gene matches. Germline V gene sequence: CDR1 SGHDT, CDR2 YYEEEE. This CDR3 comprises 16 residues.

This clone was observed once. The chain links TRBV15 to TRBJ1-2; D not certain. Trimming stripped 0 bases from V and 8 bases from J, with 13 bases between. Germline V gene lookup returns CDR1 LNHNV and CDR2 YYDKDF (reference sequence). The CDR3 runs to 14 residues. The CDR3 is CATSRDRGNMGYTF. CDR3 bases: TGTGCCACCAGCAGAGACAGAGGGAATATGGGCTACACCTTC.

The gene calls are TRBV5-1 and TRBJ2-3, with unresolved D. The CDR3 sequence is 16 residues long. Trimming shortened V by 0 bases and J by 0 bases, and 11 bases separated the two germline ends. Germline loops: CDR1 SGHRS, CDR2 YFSETQ. CDR3 bases: TGCGCCAGCAGCTTGGACAGTAAGTTTAGCACAGATACGCAGTATTTT. Its protein is CASSLDSKFSTDTQYF.

V is TRBV6-6 and J is TRBJ2-7, with 8 bases lining up with TRBD1. The V gene end was trimmed by 0 bases and the J gene end by 6 bases; junction bases not matched to a gene: 7. The germline V gene has CDR1 MNHNY and CDR2 SVGAGI (reference sequence). CDR3 length: 15 amino acids. The CDR3 here is CASSYSQGAPGEQYF. As DNA, the CDR3 is TGTGCCAGCAGTTACTCGCAGGGGGCCCCAGGCGAGCAGTACTTC.

In regard to this clone: Other DNA sequences from this sample encode an identical CDR3 as well. This chain uses TRBV5-1 with TRBJ1-4; D is unclear. CDR1 is SGHRS, CDR2 YFSETQ, per germline. The CDR3 spans 14 residues. Trimming removed 3 bases from V and 0 bases from J, with 6 bases in between. This CDR3 reads CASSSSATNEKLFF. The CDR3 DNA reads as TGCGCCAGCAGCTCATCGGCAACTAATGAAAAACTGTTTTTT.

With regard to this clone: Other DNA sequences in the same sample also yield this CDR3. This sequence joins TRBV27 and TRBJ2-1; D may be TRBD2 (5 bases). V was shortened by 5 bases and J by 8 bases, with 16 bases between the two germline ends. The CDR3 covers 14 residues. CDR1 and CDR2 (germline): MNHEY, SMNVEV (reference sequence). The CDR3 spells CASSPQTSVHEQFF. Written as DNA, the CDR3 is TGTGCCAGCAGTCCCCAAACTAGTGTCCATGAGCAGTTCTTC.